These 9 T cell receptor beta chains came from one sample sequenced in a study of blood T cell repertoires in COVID-19. This table comes from immunoSEQ multiplex PCR, and its TCRdb copy is limited to in-frame clones, with some not included. Seen here are under 60,000 clones, about 85% observed once, and the top ten hold roughly 10%. The sequencing sample was made of peripheral blood. All receptors derive from a human donor in a cohort sampled during active COVID-19.

The rearrangement joins TRBV6-2 or TRBV6-3 to TRBJ2-7, with 8 positions matching TRBD2. CDR3 length equals 15 residues. V lost 4 bases and J lost 6; bases outside the gene matches: 11. In germline, CDR1 is MNHEY, CDR2 SVGEGT. The CDR3 is CASSFAGTSAFEQYF. CDR3 sequence (DNA): TGTGCCAGCAGTTTCGCCGGGACTAGTGCCTTCGAGCAGTACTTC.

V usage is TRBV2 and J usage is TRBJ2-6; 9 bases map to TRBD1. The CDR3 extends over 17 amino acids. CDR1 is SNHLY and CDR2 is FYNNEI in the germline V gene. After removal of 1 base from V and 2 bases from J, the junction contained 3 bases not matched to a gene. The CDR3 here is CASSEGTGDPGANVLTF. In DNA, the CDR3 is TGTGCCAGCAGTGAAGGGACAGGGGACCCTGGGGCCAACGTCCTGACTTTC.

This clone was found once. The rearrangement uses TRBV24-1 and TRBJ2-1; D is ambiguous. Per the germline V gene, CDR1 is KGHDR and CDR2 is SFDVKD. V was shortened by 3 bases and J by 8 bases, with 10 bases between the two germline ends. The length of the CDR3 is 13 residues. CDR3 amino acids: CATSDNYLDEQFF. CDR3 coding DNA: TGTGCCACCAGTGATAACTATCTGGATGAGCAGTTCTTC.

This chain links TRBV6-5 with TRBJ2-7; maybe TRBD2 (6 bases). CDR1 is MNHEY, CDR2 SVGAGI, per germline. V dropped 8 bases and J dropped 0 bases, with 14 bases sitting between them. The CDR3 covers 14 residues. CDR3 loop: CASGRAGSSYEQYF. CDR3 bases: TGTGCCAGCGGAAGAGCGGGTAGCTCCTACGAGCAGTACTTC.

CDR3 sequence reads: CASSSYRGDGETQYF. DNA for the CDR3: TGTGCCAGCAGCTCGTACAGGGGGGATGGAGAGACCCAGTACTTC. The V call is TRBV9, the J call TRBJ2-5; 8 positions match TRBD1. The J segment lost 4 bases and the V segment lost 4 bases, leaving 9 bases of the junction unmatched. The CDR3 extends over 15 amino acids. Germline CDR1 is SGDLS and CDR2 is YYNGEE.

V and J are TRBV7-2 and TRBJ2-1; D possibly corresponds to TRBD1 (5 bases). V lost 1 base to trimming and J lost 7 bases, with 17 bases between them. CDR3 size: 16 residues. Germline V gene lookup returns CDR1 SGHTA and CDR2 FQGNSA. CDR3 region: CASSLEIQVGLNEQFF. CDR3 DNA: TGTGCCAGCAGCTTAGAGATACAGGTGGGATTAAATGAGCAGTTCTTC.

This clone counts as medium-sized. The V and J genes are TRBV7-9 and TRBJ2-1; 8 bases are shared with TRBD2. CDR1 SEHNR and CDR2 FQNEAQ come from the germline V gene (reference sequence). The trim removed 3 bases at V and 8 bases at J, leaving 9 bases unmatched. The length of the CDR3 is 15 residues. This CDR3 is CASSLTGTSKYEQFF. DNA of the CDR3: TGTGCCAGCAGCTTGACCGGGACTAGTAAATATGAGCAGTTCTTC.

The chain couples TRBV4-2 to TRBJ2-3; D is unresolved. The ends were cut back, 2 bases at V and 4 bases at J, with 10 bases in the middle. The germline gives CDR1 LGHNA, CDR2 YNFKEQ. This CDR3 is 14 amino acids long. The DNA of the CDR3 is TGTGCCAGCAGCCAACTAGGTTCGGCAGATACGCAGTATTTT. Its protein product is CASSQLGSADTQYF.

The chain is built from TRBV5-1 and TRBJ2-5, with 13 bases fitting TRBD2. The CDR3 is 17 residues long. Trimming took 0 bases from V and 1 from J; bases not matched to a gene: 3. Germline-derived CDR1 and CDR2 are SGHRS and YFSETQ. This chain's CDR3 is CASSLAGTSGIQETQYF. CDR3 sequence (DNA): TGCGCCAGCAGCTTGGCTGGGACTAGCGGGATCCAAGAGACCCAGTACTTC.